Listed here are 29 T cell receptor beta chains from one sample, sequenced in a study of post-analysis software for immune sequencing data. Researchers reported that TCR beta cDNA libraries carried unique molecular identifiers. TCRdb re-analysed the PCR reads in MiXCR, keeping a single row per CDR3 protein. Of roughly 430,000 distinct CDR3 sequences listed, approximately 42% are singletons. Notes on the study in general: Four to six TRBV segments appeared more often in patients than in controls, and TRBV5-6, TRBV5-1 and TRBV20-1 were among these.

The antigens of these receptors remain unknown. Source material: blood. The receptor set was obtained from a girl aged 2 to 10 with multiple sclerosis.

V and J are TRBV6-1 and TRBJ1-1, with D possibly being TRBD1 (5 bases). Per the germline V gene, CDR1 is MNHNS and CDR2 is SASEGT. CDR3 size: 13 residues. Trimming cost V 6 bases and J 7 bases, with 15 bases left between them. As DNA, the CDR3 is TGTGCCAGCAGCCACTTCTCTGACAGTGAAGCTTTCTTT. Its translation is CASSHFSDSEAFF.

A few counts support this clonotype. V usage is TRBV7-9 and J usage is TRBJ1-1, with unresolved D. CDR3 length: 13 residues. Trimming pared 2 bases from V and 2 bases from J, leaving 6 bases between. Germline V lookup: CDR1 SEHNR, CDR2 FQNEAQ (reference sequence). The CDR3 DNA is TGTGCCAGCAGCTTACAGATTAACACTGAAGCTTTCTTT. It specifies CASSLQINTEAFF.

V is TRBV5-1 and J is TRBJ2-1, with 7 positions matching TRBD1. Germline values: CDR1 SGHRS, CDR2 YFSETQ. V gave up 4 bases and J gave up 5 bases; unmatched junction bases: 6. The CDR3 extends over 14 amino acids. CDR3 residues: CASSTRQGHNEQFF. The DNA for the CDR3 is TGCGCCAGCAGCACCCGACAGGGCCACAATGAGCAGTTCTTC.

This clonotype was detected only a few times. V and J are TRBV24-1 and TRBJ2-5; no clear D gene. Trimming removed 1 base from V and 0 bases from J, with 5 bases in between. The CDR3 is 14 amino acids. In germline, CDR1 is KGHDR, CDR2 SFDVKD. The CDR3 region is CATSDFRYQETQYF. The CDR3 nucleotides are TGTGCCACCAGTGATTTCCGGTACCAAGAGACCCAGTACTTC.

In this sample, this clonotype turned up a few times. The J gene is TRBJ2-7, the V gene TRBV20-1; TRBD2 matches at 10 bases. Germline-derived CDR1 and CDR2 are DFQATT and SNEGSKA (reference sequence). There are 14 residues in the CDR3. V lost 3 bases to trimming and J lost 7 bases; unmatched junction nucleotides: 9. As DNA, the CDR3 is TGCAGTGCTAGCCTAGCGGGAGTCGGCAATGAGCAGTACTTC. It encodes CSASLAGVGNEQYF.

The chain couples TRBV28 to TRBJ2-7; no reliable D call. Trimming took off 7 bases at V and 2 bases at J, with 12 bases between the two ends. Germline V gene data show CDR1 as MDHEN and CDR2 as SYDVKM. The CDR3 is 13 residues long. CDR3 DNA: TGTGCCAGCAATAGGCCAACCACCTACGAGCAGTACTTC. Translation: CASNRPTTYEQYF.

Concerning this clonotype: A much larger clone lies one base from this, so it may be a read error. The V call is TRBV7-2, the J call TRBJ2-3; 9 nucleotides align to TRBD2. The CDR3 consists of 16 residues. Trimming removed 2 bases from V and 4 bases from J; junction bases left unmatched: 7. The germline gives CDR1 SGHTA, CDR2 FQGNSA. As DNA, the CDR3 is TGTGCCAGCAGCTTAATTCCTAGCGGGACGTCAGATACGCAGTATTTT. Encoded protein: CASSLIPSGTSDTQYF.

This sequence joins TRBV10-3 and TRBJ1-2; D remains ambiguous. Germline lookup yields CDR1 ENHRY and CDR2 SYGVKD. The CDR3 runs 12 residues. Trimming pared 3 bases from V and 0 bases from J, leaving 2 bases between. The CDR3 bases are TGTGCCATCAGTGAAGCTAACTATGGCTACACCTTC. Translation: CAISEANYGYTF.

This chain connects TRBV5-1 to TRBJ1-2; 7 bases align to TRBD1. The CDR3 totals 15 residues. V was clipped by 0 bases and J by 4 bases; unmatched bases: 6. In germline, CDR1 is SGHRS, CDR2 YFSETQ. The CDR3 sequence: CASSLDRGQIYGYTF. CDR3 DNA sequence: TGCGCCAGCAGCTTGGATAGGGGGCAAATCTATGGCTACACCTTC.

This clonotype was observed a handful of times. The CDR3 DNA follows: TGCAGCGTTACAAGACAGGGGGCCACCTATGGCTACACCTTC. Its protein product is CSVTRQGATYGYTF. The chain carries TRBV29-1 and TRBJ1-2; 10 positions match TRBD1. The germline V gene encodes CDR1 SQVTM and CDR2 ANQGSEA. Trimming took 5 bases from V and 4 from J; bases not matched to a gene: 7. This CDR3 region has 14 residues.

In this sample, this clonotype turned up a few times. The chain carries TRBV7-2 and TRBJ2-5, with 7 bases identical to TRBD1. The germline V gene has CDR1 SGHTA and CDR2 FQGNSA. The CDR3 totals 14 residues. Trimming removed 1 base from V and 4 bases from J; junction bases left unmatched: 3. The CDR3 DNA is TGTGCCAGCAGCTTAGGTCCAGGGGGAGAGACCCAGTACTTC. Translated: CASSLGPGGETQYF.

This clonotype was counted only a few times. The rearrangement links TRBV7-2 to TRBJ2-4; D tentatively fits TRBD1 or TRBD2 (5 bases each). CDR1 SGHTA and CDR2 FQGNSA come from the germline V gene. The CDR3 has 17 residues. V was shortened by 4 bases and J by 0 bases, with 16 bases between the two germline ends. The CDR3 region is CASSSDSRALAKNIQYF. CDR3 in DNA: TGTGCCAGCAGCTCGGACTCCAGGGCCCTAGCCAAAAACATTCAGTACTTC. Full variable domain (outside the CDR3, taken from reference TRBV7-2 and TRBJ2-4): GAGVSQSPSNKVTEKGKDVELRCDPISGHTALYWYRQSLGQGLEFLIYFQGNSAPDKSGLPSDRFSAERTGGSVSTLTIQRTQQEDSAVYLCASSSDSRALAKNIQYFGAGTRLSVL.

This clonotype came up a few times. This chain connects TRBV4-2 to TRBJ2-1; 11 nucleotides align to TRBD1. This CDR3 is 19 amino acids long. Germline trimming cut 0 bases from V and 3 bases from J; bases unmatched to any gene: 10. Germline V lookup: CDR1 LGHNA, CDR2 YNFKEQ. CDR3 residues: CASSQDLRDRGGLYNEQFF. DNA for the CDR3: TGTGCCAGCAGCCAAGATCTCCGGGACAGGGGGGGACTCTACAATGAGCAGTTCTTC.

The chain combines TRBV4-1 with TRBJ1-1, with D perhaps matching TRBD1 (5 bases). V gave up 4 bases and J gave up 0 bases, with 18 bases separating them. The CDR3 has 17 amino acids. CDR1 and CDR2 (germline): MGHRA, YSYEKL. The CDR3 here is CASSPLGVDWVNTEAFF. The CDR3 DNA reads as TGCGCCAGCAGCCCGCTAGGGGTGGATTGGGTGAACACTGAAGCTTTCTTT.

This clonotype was detected ten times or more. J is TRBJ2-7 and V is TRBV29-1, with 10 bases fitting TRBD1. Looked up from germline, CDR1 is SQVTM and CDR2 is ANQGSEA. The CDR3 sequence is 14 residues long. Trimming took 5 bases from V and 4 from J; bases not matched to a gene: 8. CDR3 sequence reads: CSVRGTGDPYEQYF. CDR3 sequence (DNA): TGCAGCGTTCGCGGGACAGGGGACCCTTACGAGCAGTACTTC.

The chain has TRBV10-3 and TRBJ2-5, with D possibly matching TRBD1 (6 bases). Germline V gene lookup returns CDR1 ENHRY and CDR2 SYGVKD. CDR3 length: 14 residues. Trimming cost V 4 bases and J 2 bases, with 11 bases left between them. CDR3 residues: CAISAKQGQETQYF. The CDR3 region has the DNA TGTGCCATCAGTGCAAAACAGGGACAAGAGACCCAGTACTTC.

Of note for this clonotype: This may be a read error: a much more frequent sequence differs by one nucleotide. The V and J genes are TRBV10-3 and TRBJ2-3; unclear D gene. This CDR3 is 15 amino acids long. Germline lookup yields CDR1 ENHRY and CDR2 SYGVKD. DNA for the CDR3: TGTGCCATCAGTGAGTCTACGTATAGCAAAGATACGCAGTATTTT. Translated, it gives CAISESTYSKDTQYF.

The V call is TRBV6-5, the J call TRBJ1-2; TRBD1 is a possible D gene (5 bases). The germline gives CDR1 MNHEY, CDR2 SVGAGI. The CDR3 length is 11 residues. V lost 7 bases to trimming and J lost 5 bases, with 8 bases between them. In DNA form, the CDR3 reads TGTGCCAGCACCGACAGTTATGGCTACACCTTC. Protein sequence: CASTDSYGYTF.

In regard to this clonotype: Germline and junction disagree at one end, which may indicate a read error. J is TRBJ2-7 and V is TRBV20-1, with 8 positions matching TRBD1. Germline values: CDR1 DFQATT, CDR2 SNEGSKA (reference sequence). The CDR3 has 16 residues. The CDR3: CSTREDQTGGSYEQYF. The CDR3 DNA is TGCAGTACTAGAGAGGATCAAACAGGGGGCTCCTACGAGCAGTACTTC.

The V call is TRBV14, the J call TRBJ2-7, with TRBD2 matching 11 bases. The J call may be incorrect, as the DNA end agrees better with TRBJ2-5. The CDR3 spans 18 residues. Germline V CDR1 and CDR2: SGHDN, FVKESK. CDR3 sequence reads: CASSLKTSGVYPVETQYF. For the CDR3, the DNA is TGTGCCAGCAGCTTAAAGACTAGCGGGGTCTACCCTGTAGAGACCCAGTACTTC.

On this clonotype: A junction boundary mismatches the germline segment, possibly from a read error. The V and J genes are TRBV27 and TRBJ2-5; TRBD2 might be the D (6 bases). CDR1 MNHEY and CDR2 SMNVEV come from the germline V gene (reference sequence). This CDR3 comprises 14 residues. The CDR3 region has the DNA TGTGCCAGCAGTCGACTAGGATTCCAAGAGGCCCAGTACTTC. Protein product: CASSRLGFQEAQYF.

The chain links TRBV5-1 to TRBJ2-1; D gene uncertain. V lost 5 bases, J lost 5 bases, and 14 bases lay in between. This CDR3 is 14 amino acids long. Germline lookup yields CDR1 SGHRS and CDR2 YFSETQ. The CDR3 here is CASSEPGTNNEQFF. The CDR3 nucleotides read TGCGCCAGCAGTGAGCCTGGAACTAACAATGAGCAGTTCTTC. Variable domain in full (rest from reference TRBV5-1 and TRBJ2-1): KAGVTQTPRYLIKTRGQQVTLSCSPISGHRSVSWYQQTPGQGLQFLFEYFSETQRNKGNFPGRFSGRQFSNSRSEMNVSTLELGDSALYLCASSEPGTNNEQFFGPGTRLTVL.

This clonotype was seen more than once but under ten times. The chain carries TRBV25-1 and TRBJ2-7, with a tentative D call TRBD1 (7 bases). Per the germline V gene, CDR1 is MGHDK and CDR2 is SYGVNS. This CDR3 is built from 12 residues. The V gene lost 7 bases and the J gene lost 3 bases, with 10 bases spanning the gap. The CDR3 DNA reads TGTGCCAGCACAGGGGGAGGCTACGAGCAGTACTTC. Its translation: CASTGGGYEQYF.

This clonotype was observed a few times. The chain carries TRBV20-1 and TRBJ2-7; D is perhaps TRBD2 (6 bases). There are 15 residues in the CDR3. The germline gives CDR1 DFQATT, CDR2 SNEGSKA (reference sequence). The germline V and J ends were trimmed by 0 bases and 0 bases, with 12 bases remaining between them. DNA of the CDR3: TGCAGTGCTAGAGATGGGGCGGGAAGCTCCTACGAGCAGTACTTC. Amino acids: CSARDGAGSSYEQYF.

Only a few counts were recorded for this clonotype. The chain couples TRBV6-1 to TRBJ2-3; 12 bases are a match to TRBD2. This CDR3 spans 20 amino acids. CDR1 is MNHNS and CDR2 is SASEGT in the germline V gene. V was pared by 11 bases and J by 0 bases, with 21 bases of the junction left unmatched. This CDR3 is CAATPDLAGGPYRSTDTQYF. In DNA form, the CDR3 reads TGTGCCGCGACTCCCGATCTAGCGGGGGGGCCATATCGGAGCACAGATACGCAGTATTTT.

The V and J genes are TRBV7-9 and TRBJ2-1, with a possible D match to TRBD2 (6 bases). Germline lookup yields CDR1 SEHNR and CDR2 FQNEAQ (reference sequence). This CDR3 region has 15 residues. V lost 1 base to trimming and J lost 4 bases, with 11 bases between them. CDR3 sequence (DNA): TGTGCCAGCAGCTTAGACGGGAGAGGATACAATGAGCAGTTCTTC. Its protein product is CASSLDGRGYNEQFF.

This clonotype was seen only a few times. The chain joins TRBV7-2 to TRBJ2-3; perhaps TRBD1 as D (5 bases). V was clipped by 1 base and J by 12 bases, with 11 bases between them. The CDR3 is 12 residues long. Germline CDR1 is SGHTA and CDR2 is FQGNSA. In DNA form, the CDR3 reads TGTGCCAGCAGCTTAGATACAGGTCTACAGTATTTT. Amino acids: CASSLDTGLQYF.

The chain combines TRBV12-3 or TRBV12-4 with TRBJ2-1, with D possibly called TRBD1 or TRBD2 (5 bases each). This CDR3 spans 15 amino acids. The germline V and J ends were trimmed by 5 bases and 4 bases, with 15 bases remaining between them. In DNA form, the CDR3 reads TGTGCCAGCAGTCCCCGGGGCAGCGCATACAATGAGCAGTTCTTC. This gives the protein CASSPRGSAYNEQFF.

This clonotype turned up a few times. The chain links TRBV5-6 to TRBJ2-5; maybe TRBD1 (5 bases). TRBJ2-7 explains the end of the DNA better; the J call may be wrong. The CDR3 extends over 14 amino acids. Germline V gene lookup returns CDR1 SGHDT and CDR2 YYEEEE. Here the CDR3 reads CASSTPDRYYEQYF. Here the CDR3 DNA reads TGTGCCAGCAGCACGCCTGACAGATATTACGAGCAGTACTTC.